This T cell receptor beta chain was recovered during a study of T cell responses to AZD1222 COVID-19 vaccine. Generated by immunoSEQ multiplex PCR, the TCRdb table keeps only in-frame clones and is missing some. The table has 110,000 or so clones, 86% seen once. Germline CDR1 LGHDT, CDR2 YNNKEL (reference sequence). The CDR3 is 16 residues long. V gave up 3 bases and J gave up 3 bases, with 12 bases separating them. Both about-4-week and about-12-week second-dose recipients were combined. The rearrangement links TRBV3-1 (or the pseudogene TRBV3-2) to TRBJ2-6; possible D gene TRBD1, 6 bases. This sequence was found in an adult who received the AZD1222 COVID-19 vaccine. The sample in question was peripheral blood, obtained 28 days after the second AZD1222 dose. CDR3 in DNA: TGTGCCAGCAGCCACCTGGGGGCGAGTGGGGCCAACGTCCTGACTTTC. Translating gives CASSHLGASGANVLTF.